The clone carrying this T cell receptor (beta chain) has just a few counts. The data were taken from a study of cytomegalovirus exposure and HLA in healthy donors. Per germline, CDR1 PRHDT and CDR2 FYEKMQ (reference sequence). The CDR3 sequence is 14 residues long. V was clipped by 5 bases and J by 6 bases; unmatched bases: 9. 60 Vbeta and 13 Jbeta primers were used in PCR. Sequencing used immunoSEQ multiplex PCR; TCRdb keeps in-frame clones, though not all of them. The data contain tens of thousands of clones, 75% of them singletons. Material: PBMCs. The clonotype comes from a woman aged 40 to 50 in good health and CMV-seropositive. The chain joins TRBV13 to TRBJ1-1; 7 bases are a match to TRBD1. The CDR3 DNA reads as TGTGCCAGCAGCCGGCGGACAGGCTTGGCTGAAGCTTTCTTT. It specifies CASSRRTGLAEAFF.